Listed below are T cell receptor beta chains from one sample, sequenced in a study of prognosis after radiotherapy for stage I lung cancer. TCRdb redid the calling of the multiplex PCR reads with MiXCR, one entry per CDR3 protein. The data contain approximately 23,000 distinct CDR3 sequences, about 37% of them singletons. The specimen was PBMCs, collected before or after stereotactic body radiation therapy (not recorded which). Source of these receptors: a donor over 45 with non-small cell lung cancer. The CDR3 runs from the conserved cysteine through the conserved F or W. The D gene is left open where the match is weak. Only some rows state a clone size, as once, few, many or a class for expanded clones.

CDR3 DNA: TGTGCCACCAGTGCTAGCGAACCATCCTACGAGCAGTACTTC
CDR3 protein: CATSASEPSYEQYF
J gene: TRBJ2-7
clone size: many
D gene: .
V gene: TRBV24-1

CDR3 DNA: TGTGCCAGCAAAGTACCTAGCGCCTACAATGAGCAGTTCTTC
CDR3 protein: CASKVPSAYNEQFF
J gene: TRBJ2-1
clone size: many
D gene: .
V gene: TRBV6-1

CDR3 DNA: TGTGCCAGCAGCCTGGTCGGCAGTTCCACTGAAGCTTTCTTT
CDR3 protein: CASSLVGSSTEAFF
J gene: TRBJ1-1
clone size: medium-sized
D gene: .
V gene: TRBV7-3

CDR3 DNA: TGTGCCAGGAGCGGGACCACCACAGATACGCAGTATTTT
CDR3 protein: CARSGTTTDTQYF
J gene: TRBJ2-3
clone size: .
D gene: TRBD2
V gene: TRBV2

CDR3 DNA: TGTGCCACCAGTGACTATTCTTACACTGAAGCTTTCTTT
CDR3 protein: CATSDYSYTEAFF
J gene: TRBJ1-1
clone size: many
D gene: .
V gene: TRBV24-1

CDR3 DNA: TGCGCCAGCAGCTTGGGGCCCAGGGGCACCGGGGAGCTGTTTTTT
CDR3 protein: CASSLGPRGTGELFF
J gene: TRBJ2-2
clone size: many
D gene: .
V gene: TRBV5-1

CDR3 DNA: TGTGCCTGGAGTTCCACCCGGGGTGGTAATGAAAAACTGTTTTTT
CDR3 protein: CAWSSTRGGNEKLFF
J gene: TRBJ1-4
clone size: .
D gene: .
V gene: TRBV30

CDR3 DNA: TGTGCCAGCAGCCAATCAGGGTTGGAGGGCTACACCTTC
CDR3 protein: CASSQSGLEGYTF
J gene: TRBJ1-2
clone size: .
D gene: .
V gene: TRBV3-1

CDR3 DNA: TGCAGTGCCCCCACCTTGTCCAGGACCTCCTCCCAAGCTAACTATGGCTACACCTTC
CDR3 protein: CSAPTLSRTSSQANYGYTF
J gene: TRBJ1-2
clone size: .
D gene: .
V gene: TRBV20-1

CDR3 DNA: TGCGCCAGCAGCCCATTCGATGCGGTAAACTATGGCTACACCTTC
CDR3 protein: CASSPFDAVNYGYTF
J gene: TRBJ1-2
clone size: many
D gene: .
V gene: TRBV5-1

CDR3 DNA: TGTGCCAGCAGCCAAGAGGACCGGGGGGGCTCCTACGAGCAGTACTTC
CDR3 protein: CASSQEDRGGSYEQYF
J gene: TRBJ2-7
clone size: many
D gene: TRBD2
V gene: TRBV4-1